These T cell receptor beta chains were read from a single sample in a study of T cells in localized non-small cell lung cancer. The table came from immunoSEQ multiplex PCR; TCRdb's copy has only in-frame clones and leaves some out. Of more than 8,000 clones listed, around 91% are singletons. The material sequenced was peripheral blood, taken before any cancer treatment. These receptor sequences come from a male donor aged 60 or over with stage III squamous cell lung carcinoma. Both conserved end residues are part of each CDR3. Fields, in order: clone size, J gene, D gene, V gene, CDR3 DNA, CDR3 protein. The D gene is left open where the match is weak. Clone sizes are given selectively: once, few, many, or a class where the clone is expanded.

. TRBJ1-1 TRBD1 TRBV6-1 TGTGCCAGCAGTGGTTTGGGACAGGGGAACACTGAAGCTTTCTTT CASSGLGQGNTEAFF
. TRBJ1-4 . TRBV7-2 TGTGCCAGCAGCTCCTACTCGACCCCGGCGGGAGAAAAACTGTTTTTT CASSSYSTPAGEKLFF
. TRBJ2-1 TRBD1 TRBV27 TGTGCCAGCAGTAGCGACAGGGGCGCCTACAATGAGCAGTTCTTC CASSSDRGAYNEQFF
. TRBJ2-5 TRBD2 TRBV7-3 TGTGCCAGCAGCTTAAACGGGGGGGCGTACCAAGAGACCCAGTACTTC CASSLNGGAYQETQYF
. TRBJ1-1 TRBD1 TRBV11-2 TGTGCCAGCAGCTCCTATTGGACAGGGAACACTGAAGCTTTCTTT CASSSYWTGNTEAFF
. TRBJ1-2 . TRBV7-2 TGTGCCAGCAGTTTACAATCAGGGGTCTACTATGGCTACACCTTC CASSLQSGVYYGYTF
. TRBJ2-5 . TRBV6-6 TGTGCCAGCAGTTACGGGGGGTTAGAGACCCAGTACTTC CASSYGGLETQYF
. TRBJ2-1 . TRBV5-1 TGCGCCAGCAGCCCCCCTCGGGAGCCCCCTTACAATGAGCAGTTCTTC CASSPPREPPYNEQFF
. TRBJ2-2 . TRBV6-6 TGTGCCAGCAGTTCCGCCCAACTCGGGGAGCTGTTTTTT CASSSAQLGELFF
. TRBJ2-3 TRBD2 TRBV5-4 TGTGCCAGCAGCTCAAAAGGCACGGCGGGGGGGTTCACAGATACGCAGTATTTT CASSSKGTAGGFTDTQYF
. TRBJ2-3 TRBD2 TRBV5-4 TGTGCCAGCAGCTTGGAGGCTAGCGGGGGGGCCTGGGATACGCAGTATTTT CASSLEASGGAWDTQYF
. TRBJ2-1 . TRBV5-1 TGCGCCAGCAGCACACAAGTCCTAGGGAATGAGCAGTTCTTC CASSTQVLGNEQFF
. TRBJ1-5 . TRBV5-1 TGCGCCAGCAGCGAGAGGGGGGATCAGCCCCAGCATTTT CASSERGDQPQHF
once TRBJ2-5 TRBD1 TRBV7-9 TGTGCCAGCAGCTTAGGGCCGGGACAGGCGCCCAACTTTAAGGAGACCCAGTACTTC CASSLGPGQAPNFKETQYF
. TRBJ2-1 TRBD2 TRBV6-1 TGTGCCAGCACCAAGGGGGCTAGCGGGGGTGTTGTGCAGTTCTTC CASTKGASGGVVQFF
. TRBJ1-5 . TRBV28 TGTGCCAGCAGTTTCGGGGGCGACCGCAATCAGCCCCAGCATTTT CASSFGGDRNQPQHF
. TRBJ2-1 TRBD1 TRBV6-1 TGTGCCAGCAGTAGAACAGGGGGCTCCTACAATGAGCAGTTCTTC CASSRTGGSYNEQFF
. TRBJ1-1 TRBD1 TRBV6-5 TGTGCCAGCAGTTACGGGACAGACCCCACTGAAGCTTTCTTT CASSYGTDPTEAFF
. TRBJ1-1 . TRBV7-3 TGTGCCAGCAGCTTAACGGCCCCCAGCACTGAAGCTTTCTTT CASSLTAPSTEAFF
. TRBJ1-5 TRBD1 TRBV5-1 TGCGCCAGCAGCTTGGGAGGACAGGCTAATCAGCCCCAGCATTTT CASSLGGQANQPQHF
. TRBJ2-5 TRBD2 TRBV14 TGTGCCAGCAGCCAGGGACTAGCGGGGGTGTTTATCGAGACCCAGTACTTC CASSQGLAGVFIETQYF
. TRBJ1-3 TRBD1 TRBV28 TGTGCCAGCACGCAGACAGGGGGAATCCGGGTTTCTGGAAACACCATATATTTT CASTQTGGIRVSGNTIYF
. TRBJ1-2 TRBD1 TRBV28 TGTGCCAGCAGTGGGGACAGGGCCTATGGCTACACCTTC CASSGDRAYGYTF
. TRBJ2-5 . TRBV18 TGTGCCAGCTCACAGCAGGGTACGGAGACCCAGTACTTC CASSQQGTETQYF
. TRBJ1-4 . TRBV28 TGTGCCAGCAGTTTACGAGGGGAGGTAGAAAAACTGTTTTTT CASSLRGEVEKLFF
. TRBJ2-4 . TRBV7-9 TGTGCCAGCAGCTTAGCGGGGGGGCCTTCCAAAAACATTCAGTACTTC CASSLAGGPSKNIQYF
. TRBJ2-2 TRBD1 TRBV2 TGTGCCAGCAGCTCGGGACAGGCTCTCGGAAAGCTGTTTTTT CASSSGQALGKLFF
. TRBJ1-1 . TRBV27 TGTGCCAGCAGTCCCCTTGGGGTTTCAACTGGGGACACTGAAGCTTTCTTT CASSPLGVSTGDTEAFF
. TRBJ1-2 . TRBV7-2 TGTGCCAGCAGCTTCACGGACAAGAACTATGGCTACACCTTC CASSFTDKNYGYTF
. TRBJ1-5 TRBD1 TRBV6-6 TGTGCCAGCAGTCTACAGGGGTATCAGCCCCAGCATTTT CASSLQGYQPQHF
. TRBJ1-4 . TRBV28 TGTGCCAGCAGCCTGAACCGAGGGAGTGAAAAACTGTTTTTT CASSLNRGSEKLFF
. TRBJ1-2 . TRBV7-2 TGTGCCAGCAGCTTGGCCGGGGGGGGAAACTATGGCTACACCTTC CASSLAGGGNYGYTF
once TRBJ1-3 . TRBV5-6 TGTGCCAGCAGCTTGGTTGGACAAGGCTCTGGAAACACCATATATTTT CASSLVGQGSGNTIYF
. TRBJ1-5 TRBD1 TRBV19 TGTGCCAGTAGCTCTACAGGGGGCAATCAGCCCCAGCATTTT CASSSTGGNQPQHF
. TRBJ2-5 . TRBV4-1 TGCGCCAGCAGCCAAGAACGGCTTGAGACCCAGTACTTC CASSQERLETQYF
. TRBJ2-1 TRBD2 TRBV7-9 TGTGCCAGCAGCTTAGGCGGTAGCGGGGGCCAGGATGAGCAGTTCTTC CASSLGGSGGQDEQFF
. TRBJ1-5 TRBD1 TRBV5-1 TGCGCCAGCAGCCCGGGGACAGGTAGCAATCAGCCCCAGCATTTT CASSPGTGSNQPQHF
. TRBJ2-7 TRBD1 TRBV5-1 TGCGCCAGCAGCTCGACAGGGGAGGCAAGTCAGTACTTC CASSSTGEASQYF
. TRBJ1-2 TRBD1 TRBV28 TGTGCCAGCAGTTTTTCGGACAGGGGGAACTATGGCTACACCTTC CASSFSDRGNYGYTF
few TRBJ2-4 . TRBV7-9 TGTGCCAGCAGCTCCCCGGGGGGCGCAAACATTCAGTACTTC CASSSPGGANIQYF
. TRBJ2-7 TRBD2 TRBV9 TGTGCCAGCAGCGTAGGAAGTGGGACTAGCGGGGGCACCGAGCAGTACTTC CASSVGSGTSGGTEQYF
. TRBJ1-5 . TRBV19 TGTGCCAGTAGTATAAGTGGGGGGGCTGGCAATCAGCCCCAGCATTTT CASSISGGAGNQPQHF
. TRBJ2-5 . TRBV6-1 TGTGCCAGCAGTGAAATCTGGGCAACCCAGTACTTC CASSEIWATQYF
. TRBJ2-7 . TRBV28 TGTGCCAGCACCCGCTCCTACGAGCAGTACTTC CASTRSYEQYF
. TRBJ1-1 TRBD1 TRBV5-1 TGCGCCAGCAGCTTGTCGACAGGGGGTACTGAAGCTTTCTTT CASSLSTGGTEAFF
. TRBJ2-1 TRBD1 TRBV5-6 TGTGCCAGCAGCTTGGGTCGGGGACAGGGAGTTCATGAGCAGTTCTTC CASSLGRGQGVHEQFF
. TRBJ2-1 TRBD2 TRBV2 TGTGCCAGCAGACAATGGGGGGGTGGGACCAATGAGCAGTTCTTC CASRQWGGGTNEQFF
. TRBJ2-1 . TRBV21-1 TGTGCCAGCAGCCCTCGGGAGGGGCCTCGGAATGAGCAGTTCTTC CASSPREGPRNEQFF
. TRBJ2-3 . TRBV7-6 TGTGCCAGCAGCTTGGTTAAGGGCCTGAGCACAGATACGCAGTATTTT CASSLVKGLSTDTQYF
. TRBJ2-5 TRBD1 TRBV25-1 TGTGCCAGCAGTAATAACAGGGGGCAAGAGACCCAGTACTTC CASSNNRGQETQYF
. TRBJ1-2 TRBD1 TRBV7-2 TGTGCCAGCAGCCCAAGTAGGGGACAGCTCTATGGCTACACCTTC CASSPSRGQLYGYTF